A selection of T cell receptor beta chains follows, all from one sample in a study of somatic mutations in cytotoxic T cells in rheumatoid arthritis. Profiling relied on immunoSEQ multiplex PCR, and the TCRdb table lists in-frame clones only, not all of them. The sample lists around 11,000 clones, around 90% occurring once. The sample comprised CD8+ T cells sorted from blood. These receptors came from a woman aged 18-30 years with rheumatoid arthritis. Both conserved end residues are part of each CDR3. The order of the fields is CDR3 DNA, CDR3 protein, D gene, clone size, J gene, V gene. A D gene is named only where the DNA matches it firmly. Part of the rows lack a size; the others show once, few, many or a class for expanded clones.

DNA: TGTGCCAGCAGCTTTTACTCGAGCTCCTACAATGAGCAGTTCTTC
CDR3: CASSFYSSSYNEQFF
D: -
size: -
J: TRBJ2-1
V: TRBV7-3

DNA: TGCGCCAGCAGCCACGGGACAGGGAGCACCGGGGAGCTGTTTTTT
CDR3: CASSHGTGSTGELFF
D: TRBD1
size: -
J: TRBJ2-2
V: TRBV4-1

DNA: TGTGCCTGGAGTCTCCGTGGGACAGTGGCCGACGAGCAGTACTTC
CDR3: CAWSLRGTVADEQYF
D: TRBD1
size: -
J: TRBJ2-7
V: TRBV30

DNA: TGTGCCACCAGCACAGGACAGGGACCAGATACGCAGTATTTT
CDR3: CATSTGQGPDTQYF
D: TRBD1
size: -
J: TRBJ2-3
V: TRBV15

DNA: TGTGCCAGCAGCTATGTCCGGGACAGGGAGGCCTACGAGCAGTACTTC
CDR3: CASSYVRDREAYEQYF
D: TRBD1
size: -
J: TRBJ2-7
V: TRBV6-6

DNA: TGTGCCAGCAGCTTAGGGGCGGAGAGCGGGGCTCCCAGGTTTAGGGTGGCTTTCTTT
CDR3: CASSLGAESGAPRFRVAFF
D: -
size: -
J: TRBJ1-1
V: TRBV7-6

DNA: TGTGCCAGCACCTCCACGGGACAGGGCCCCTGGTATGGCTACACCTTC
CDR3: CASTSTGQGPWYGYTF
D: TRBD1
size: few
J: TRBJ1-2
V: TRBV7-8

DNA: TGCGCCAGCAGCCAAGAGGGGCGCGGGGCCAACGTCCTGACTTTC
CDR3: CASSQEGRGANVLTF
D: -
size: few
J: TRBJ2-6
V: TRBV4-3

DNA: TGTGCCATCAGTGAGCACCCAGGGGAGAAAAAGGGCTACACCTTC
CDR3: CAISEHPGEKKGYTF
D: -
size: -
J: TRBJ1-2
V: TRBV10-3

DNA: TGTGCCAGCAGCCATAGCCTGCCACGAGAGACCCAGTACTTC
CDR3: CASSHSLPRETQYF
D: -
size: -
J: TRBJ2-5
V: TRBV4-2

DNA: TGTGCCAGCAGCAGTACGGGCACTGAAGCTTTCTTT
CDR3: CASSSTGTEAFF
D: -
size: -
J: TRBJ1-1
V: TRBV13

DNA: TGTGCCAGCAGCTTTAAACAGAGACCCTACGGCGAGCAGTACTTC
CDR3: CASSFKQRPYGEQYF
D: -
size: -
J: TRBJ2-7
V: TRBV7-9

DNA: TGTGCCAGCGGGGAGTCGGGGCCCCAGCATTTT
CDR3: CASGESGPQHF
D: -
size: few
J: TRBJ1-5
V: TRBV7-9

DNA: TGTGCCAGCAGTCCGAAAGAGGCCCAGCATTTT
CDR3: CASSPKEAQHF
D: -
size: -
J: TRBJ1-5
V: TRBV6-5

DNA: TGTGCCATCAGTCCTCAAAAGGACAGCGACTACACCTTC
CDR3: CAISPQKDSDYTF
D: -
size: -
J: TRBJ1-2
V: TRBV10-3

DNA: TGTGCCAGCAGCAAAGTTAAGGGGGTGGGTGGGGCCGACTATGGCTACACCTTC
CDR3: CASSKVKGVGGADYGYTF
D: -
size: -
J: TRBJ1-2
V: TRBV21-1

DNA: TGCAGCGTTGAAGGGCTAGCGGGAGACTACGAGCAGTACTTC
CDR3: CSVEGLAGDYEQYF
D: TRBD2
size: -
J: TRBJ2-7
V: TRBV29-1

DNA: TGTGCCAGCAGTTTTTGGACACTACTGAACACTGAAGCTTTCTTT
CDR3: CASSFWTLLNTEAFF
D: -
size: -
J: TRBJ1-1
V: TRBV28

DNA: TGTGCCACCTTATCGGGGGAGGGAAGCACAGATACGCAGTATTTT
CDR3: CATLSGEGSTDTQYF
D: TRBD2
size: once
J: TRBJ2-3
V: TRBV6-1

DNA: TGTGCCAGCAGCCTCAGGGGGATTGGGAATCAGCCCCAGCATTTT
CDR3: CASSLRGIGNQPQHF
D: TRBD1
size: -
J: TRBJ1-5
V: TRBV7-8

DNA: TGTGCCAGTAGTTTTGGGGACAGGGTCGAGACCCAGTACTTC
CDR3: CASSFGDRVETQYF
D: TRBD1
size: -
J: TRBJ2-5
V: TRBV19

DNA: TGTGCCTCAACATCATGGCGGGTTGGGAGTGGTACGCAGTATTTT
CDR3: CASTSWRVGSGTQYF
D: -
size: few
J: TRBJ2-3
V: TRBV6-5

DNA: TGTGCCAGCAGTGACCAGAGACTAGCGGGTGAGCAGTTCTTC
CDR3: CASSDQRLAGEQFF
D: TRBD2
size: -
J: TRBJ2-1
V: TRBV6-4

DNA: TGTGCCAGCAGCCCAAACAAAGGAGGGAGAGGGGTGGATGTCGAGCAGTACTTC
CDR3: CASSPNKGGRGVDVEQYF
D: -
size: -
J: TRBJ2-7
V: TRBV4-2

DNA: TGCGCCAGCAGCCAAGCACTAACAGGGGATTGGTATAATTCACCCCTCCACTTT
CDR3: CASSQALTGDWYNSPLHF
D: TRBD1
size: -
J: TRBJ1-6
V: TRBV4-1

DNA: TGTGCCAGCAGTTTAAGCGGGAGCAACGAGCAGTACTTC
CDR3: CASSLSGSNEQYF
D: TRBD2
size: -
J: TRBJ2-7
V: TRBV27

DNA: TGCGCCAGCAGCCAAGATGGTTCAGGGGAAGGGGCCGGGGAGCTGTTTTTT
CDR3: CASSQDGSGEGAGELFF
D: -
size: few
J: TRBJ2-2
V: TRBV4-1

DNA: TGTGCCAGCAGTAGTACAGGGTCCGATGCTTTCTTT
CDR3: CASSSTGSDAFF
D: -
size: few
J: TRBJ1-1
V: TRBV6-5

DNA: TGTGCCATCCCGGACAGGGGGCTTGAAAAACTGTTTTTT
CDR3: CAIPDRGLEKLFF
D: TRBD1
size: -
J: TRBJ1-4
V: TRBV6-5

DNA: TGTGCCAGCAGCTTAGGGGCGGGGAACACCGGGGAGCTGTTTTTT
CDR3: CASSLGAGNTGELFF
D: -
size: -
J: TRBJ2-2
V: TRBV7-6

DNA: TGTGCCAGCCCTCGGGAGCGGGGGGGCCGAGGAAACATTCAGTACTTC
CDR3: CASPRERGGRGNIQYF
D: TRBD2
size: once
J: TRBJ2-4
V: TRBV2

DNA: TGCGCCAGCAGCTTGGATGTGGGGAGAGGCTCCTACAATGAGCAGTTCTTC
CDR3: CASSLDVGRGSYNEQFF
D: -
size: -
J: TRBJ2-1
V: TRBV5-1

DNA: TGTGCCAGCAGTCCAGATCCGGGACTAGGTCGCTCCGAGCAGTACTTC
CDR3: CASSPDPGLGRSEQYF
D: TRBD2
size: -
J: TRBJ2-7
V: TRBV27

DNA: TGTGCCAGCAGCTTACCGGGGGGCGGGAGGGACGAGCAGTTCTTC
CDR3: CASSLPGGGRDEQFF
D: TRBD2
size: -
J: TRBJ2-1
V: TRBV11-3

DNA: TGTGCCAGCAGCTCCGAGGGCTGGCGGAAGACCCAGTACTTC
CDR3: CASSSEGWRKTQYF
D: -
size: -
J: TRBJ2-5
V: TRBV5-4

DNA: TGCAGCGCCGCACTGGGGAGAGGCCCTAGGAACGAGCAGTACTTC
CDR3: CSAALGRGPRNEQYF
D: -
size: -
J: TRBJ2-7
V: TRBV29-1

DNA: TGTGCCATCGGACAGGGTGAGGCAGATACGCAGTATTTT
CDR3: CAIGQGEADTQYF
D: TRBD1
size: -
J: TRBJ2-3
V: TRBV6-5

DNA: TGTGCCAGCAGTGAGAAGGGGACAGGGGCGGTAACTAACCGCTATGGCTACACCTTC
CDR3: CASSEKGTGAVTNRYGYTF
D: TRBD1
size: -
J: TRBJ1-2
V: TRBV6-1

DNA: TGTGCCAGCAGCCAAGGCCACGGGACACTCTATGGCTACACCTTC
CDR3: CASSQGHGTLYGYTF
D: -
size: -
J: TRBJ1-2
V: TRBV14

DNA: TGTGCCAGCAGCCCGGGTCGGGGGTCCTACGAGCAGTACTTC
CDR3: CASSPGRGSYEQYF
D: -
size: -
J: TRBJ2-7
V: TRBV5-6

DNA: TGTGCCAGCACCCAAAGCGGGCCGCTCTCTGGAAACACCATATATTTT
CDR3: CASTQSGPLSGNTIYF
D: -
size: -
J: TRBJ1-3
V: TRBV11-2

DNA: TGTGCCAGCAGTTATTTTTCCGGGACAGGGCGGTATGGCTACACCTTC
CDR3: CASSYFSGTGRYGYTF
D: TRBD1
size: -
J: TRBJ1-2
V: TRBV6-5

DNA: TGCGCCAGCAGCCAAAGGACAGCTAACTATGGCTACACCTTC
CDR3: CASSQRTANYGYTF
D: -
size: -
J: TRBJ1-2
V: TRBV4-1

DNA: TGTGCCACCAGCAGAGATCTAGGGGTAACTGGCTACACCTTC
CDR3: CATSRDLGVTGYTF
D: -
size: few
J: TRBJ1-2
V: TRBV15

DNA: TGTGCCAGCAGTGAATTTGAGTCCACCGGGGAGCTGTTTTTT
CDR3: CASSEFESTGELFF
D: -
size: once
J: TRBJ2-2
V: TRBV6-4

DNA: TGTGCCAGCAGCGAGGACAGGGCCTCCTACAATGAGCAGTTCTTC
CDR3: CASSEDRASYNEQFF
D: TRBD1
size: once
J: TRBJ2-1
V: TRBV9

DNA: TGTGCCAGTAGCTTCCGGGACATCCGTATCCCTAACTATGGCTACACCTTC
CDR3: CASSFRDIRIPNYGYTF
D: -
size: -
J: TRBJ1-2
V: TRBV19

DNA: TGTGCCAGCAGTTTTCTCCCCCGTGAGCAAGAGACCCAGTACTTC
CDR3: CASSFLPREQETQYF
D: -
size: -
J: TRBJ2-5
V: TRBV28

DNA: TGTGCCAGCAGCCCTGACAGTGGGGAAAAACTGTTTTTT
CDR3: CASSPDSGEKLFF
D: -
size: -
J: TRBJ1-4
V: TRBV9

DNA: TGTGCCAGCAGCGCCTTAGCGGGAGGCCACACCGGGGAGCTGTTTTTT
CDR3: CASSALAGGHTGELFF
D: TRBD2
size: -
J: TRBJ2-2
V: TRBV9

DNA: TGTGCCAGCAGCTCAACAGGGGGCAACACTGAAGCTTTCTTT
CDR3: CASSSTGGNTEAFF
D: TRBD1
size: -
J: TRBJ1-1
V: TRBV13

DNA: TGCGCCAGCAGCCAAGCTAGGTATAACTATGGCTACACCTTC
CDR3: CASSQARYNYGYTF
D: -
size: -
J: TRBJ1-2
V: TRBV4-1

DNA: TGCGCCAGCAGCCCTAACCGGGGTGCCGGGGGGATGAATGAGCAGTTCTTC
CDR3: CASSPNRGAGGMNEQFF
D: TRBD2
size: -
J: TRBJ2-1
V: TRBV4-3

DNA: TGTGCCAGCTCACGGGGGACAGGGGTTAATGAGCAGTTCTTC
CDR3: CASSRGTGVNEQFF
D: TRBD1
size: few
J: TRBJ2-1
V: TRBV18

DNA: TGTGCCAGCAGTTTATCTGTAGCGGCCCTTTACAATGAGCAGTTCTTC
CDR3: CASSLSVAALYNEQFF
D: -
size: -
J: TRBJ2-1
V: TRBV27

DNA: TGTGCCAGCAGCTCCCGTGAGACAGGTCCTAATGAAAAACTGTTTTTT
CDR3: CASSSRETGPNEKLFF
D: -
size: -
J: TRBJ1-4
V: TRBV7-8

DNA: TGTGCCAGCAGTTTATTGAGTGAGGGACAGGAGGGAGAAAAACTGTTTTTT
CDR3: CASSLLSEGQEGEKLFF
D: TRBD1
size: -
J: TRBJ1-4
V: TRBV28

DNA: TGTGCCAGCAGCTTGGGAGGTAACGGCTACACCTTC
CDR3: CASSLGGNGYTF
D: -
size: -
J: TRBJ1-2
V: TRBV5-6

DNA: TGTGCCATCAGTGACGAAGAATCCGGGACTAGCGGGGAAGGTCCCTACAATGAGCAGTTCTTC
CDR3: CAISDEESGTSGEGPYNEQFF
D: TRBD2
size: -
J: TRBJ2-1
V: TRBV10-3